These 31 T cell receptor beta chains share one sample of origin, sequenced in a study of T cells in Graves' hyperthyroidism and ophthalmopathy. TCR beta CDR3 regions were amplified from RNA. HTBI primers drove first-round RT-PCR of the TCR CDR3. One entry per CDR3 protein results from TCRdb running MiXCR on the multiplex PCR reads. The profile shows about 410,000 distinct CDR3 sequences, under 15% of them singletons. The specimen was blood. The receptors were gathered from a man younger than 35 with Graves' ophthalmopathy.

J is TRBJ2-7 and V is TRBV5-8; TRBD2 matches at 10 bases. This CDR3 has 15 amino acids. V was clipped by 0 bases and J by 4 bases; unmatched bases: 4. Germline CDR1 reads SGHTS; CDR2 reads YDEGEE. In DNA form, the CDR3 reads TGTGCCAGCAGCTTGGAACCTAGCGGGAGTTACGAGCAGTACTTC. It is translated as CASSLEPSGSYEQYF.

The sample holds a few counts of this clonotype. The chain uses TRBV24-1 and TRBJ1-5; maybe TRBD1 (5 bases). Per germline, CDR1 KGHDR and CDR2 SFDVKD. The CDR3 is 16 residues long. V lost 3 bases and J lost 4, with 15 bases in between. CDR3 residues: CATSDGAMGVNQPQHF. The DNA of the CDR3 is TGTGCCACCAGTGATGGGGCAATGGGGGTTAATCAGCCCCAGCATTTT.

The table lists this clonotype with many counts. This chain links TRBV3-1 with TRBJ1-4; D is undetermined. This CDR3 spans 13 amino acids. Germline loops: CDR1 LGHDT, CDR2 YNNKEL (reference sequence). V was trimmed by 0 bases and J by 10 bases, leaving 9 bases between them. The CDR3 DNA reads as TGTGCCAGCAGCCAAGATGTGAGTGGAAAACTGTTTTTT. It is translated as CASSQDVSGKLFF. The entire variable domain, with the rest obtained from reference TRBV3-1 and TRBJ1-4, is as follows: DTAVSQTPKYLVTQMGNDKSIKCEQNLGHDTMYWYKQDSKKFLKIMFSYNNKELIINETVPNRFSPKSPDKAHLNLHINSLELGDSAVYFCASSQDVSGKLFFGSGTQLSVL.

There are a few counts of this clonotype. The V gene is TRBV19, the J gene TRBJ1-5; D remains ambiguous. Trimming removed 8 bases at V and 3 bases at J, with 11 bases between. The CDR3 totals 13 residues. Per the germline V gene, CDR1 is LNHDA and CDR2 is SQIVND (reference sequence). In DNA, the CDR3 is TGTGCCAGTGGATGGGAGTCCAATCAGCCCCAGCATTTT. Amino acids: CASGWESNQPQHF. Together with reference TRBV19 and TRBJ1-5, the CDR3 gives the full variable domain: DGGITQSPKYLFRKEGQNVTLSCEQNLNHDAMYWYRQDPGQGLRLIYYSQIVNDFQKGDIAEGYSVSREKKESFPLTVTSAQKNPTAFYLCASGWESNQPQHFGDGTRLSIL.

The V gene is TRBV7-9, the J gene TRBJ2-1; a weak D match, TRBD2 (6 bases). Per the germline V gene, CDR1 is SEHNR and CDR2 is FQNEAQ (reference sequence). Trimming removed 4 bases from V and 5 bases from J, with 12 bases in between. This CDR3 has 14 amino acids. CDR3 nucleotide sequence: TGTGCCAGCAGCTGGGGACTCGGCAACAATGAGCAGTTCTTC. Its translation is CASSWGLGNNEQFF. The full variable domain, with the rest looked up from reference TRBV7-9 and TRBJ2-1, is DTGVSQNPRHKITKRGQNVTFRCDPISEHNRLYWYRQTLGQGPEFLTYFQNEAQLEKSRLLSDRFSAERPKGSFSTLEIQRTEQGDSAMYLCASSWGLGNNEQFFGPGTRLTVL.

The table lists this clonotype with many counts. This rearrangement joins TRBV2 to TRBJ2-3; 10 nucleotides line up with TRBD2. V shed 3 bases, J shed 5 bases, and the junction held 8 bases outside the gene matches. The germline CDR1 and CDR2 sequences are SNHLY and FYNNEI. The CDR3 has 16 residues. The CDR3 nucleotides read TGTGCCAGCAGTGACAGAGCGGGAGGGCCGGAAGATACGCAGTATTTT. Protein sequence: CASSDRAGGPEDTQYF.

The gene calls are TRBV10-1 and TRBJ1-2; TRBD1 might be the D (6 bases). V was cut by 1 base and J by 7 bases, with 10 bases left in between. The CDR3 length is 13 residues. The germline CDR1 and CDR2 sequences are WNHNN and SYGVQD (reference sequence). In DNA form, the CDR3 reads TGCGCCAGCAGTGAGTTGTCCAGGGGTGGCTACACCTTC. Translated: CASSELSRGGYTF.

At least ten counts were recorded for this clonotype. The chain is built from TRBV6-1 and TRBJ1-2; D might be TRBD1 (6 bases). Trimming removed 6 bases from V and 4 bases from J, with 18 bases in between. The CDR3 runs to 15 residues. Germline CDR1 is MNHNS and CDR2 is SASEGT. Written as DNA, the CDR3 is TGTGCCAGCAGGCCGGCCGGGACACCCGGCTATGGCTACACCTTC. It is translated as CASRPAGTPGYGYTF.

The table lists this clonotype with many counts. The chain employs TRBV27 and TRBJ2-3, with TRBD1 identical over 9 bases. The germline V gene encodes CDR1 MNHEY and CDR2 SMNVEV (reference sequence). The CDR3 covers 13 residues. J was trimmed by 2 bases and V by 8 bases; bases with no gene match: 2. The CDR3 DNA reads as TGTGCCAGCGGGACAGGGTCCACAGATACGCAGTATTTT. Amino acid sequence: CASGTGSTDTQYF.

As for this clonotype: A much larger clone sits a single nucleotide away, making a read error possible. This chain uses TRBV10-3 with TRBJ2-3; 11 bases agree with TRBD2. V shed 6 bases and J 0 bases; nucleotides not matched to a gene: 5. CDR1 is ENHRY, CDR2 SYGVKD, per germline. The CDR3 consists of 16 residues. CDR3 protein: CAIRGASGRSTDTQYF. The CDR3 DNA reads as TGTGCCATCAGGGGCGCTAGCGGGAGGAGCACAGATACGCAGTATTTT.

This clonotype was counted many times. The chain carries TRBV5-1 and TRBJ1-1; D is undetermined. Trimming stripped 1 base from V and 0 bases from J, with 10 bases between. The CDR3 loop spans 15 amino acids. CDR1 is SGHRS and CDR2 is YFSETQ in the germline V gene. The CDR3 nucleotides read TGCGCCAGCAGCTTGAAGGGTAGAATGAACACTGAAGCTTTCTTT. Translation: CASSLKGRMNTEAFF.

CDR3 in DNA: TGTGCCAGCAGTCCCATCGTGCCCGGGGAGCTGTTTTTT. Translating it yields CASSPIVPGELFF. The chain has TRBV3-1 and TRBJ2-2; D not certain. The V end was cut by 6 bases, the J end by 6 bases, with 11 bases between. The CDR3 covers 13 residues. CDR1 is LGHDT, CDR2 YNNKEL, per germline (reference sequence).

The genes are TRBV9 and TRBJ2-1, with 8 bases fitting TRBD2. Trimming cost V 4 bases and J 10 bases; bases outside gene matches: 7. The germline V gene encodes CDR1 SGDLS and CDR2 YYNGEE. The CDR3 loop spans 13 amino acids. The CDR3 coding sequence is TGTGCCAGCAGCTCAACCACTAGCGGCGAGCAGTTCTTC. Translating gives CASSSTTSGEQFF.

This chain connects TRBV7-3 to TRBJ2-1; D may be TRBD2 (5 bases). The CDR3 has 16 residues. Germline lookup yields CDR1 SGHTA and CDR2 FQGTGA. The V end lost 2 bases, the J end lost 2 bases, and 13 bases lay between the germline ends. In DNA, the CDR3 is TGTGCCAGCAGCTTACTGGTGGGAGTCCCCTACAATGAGCAGTTCTTC. This translates into CASSLLVGVPYNEQFF.

This clonotype occurred many times. The CDR3 region is CASSYLAGYTDTQYF. The CDR3 DNA follows: TGTGCCAGCAGTTATTTAGCGGGATACACAGATACGCAGTATTTT. The chain joins TRBV6-2 or TRBV6-3 to TRBJ2-3, with TRBD2 identical over 8 bases. The junction had 4 bases not matched to a gene; V was cut back by 3 bases and J by 2 bases. The V gene's germline CDR1 is MNHEY and CDR2 SVGEGT. The CDR3 totals 15 residues.

The rearrangement uses TRBV18 and TRBJ2-7; either TRBD1 or TRBD2 may supply D (5 bases each). V was pared by 2 bases and J by 6 bases, with 14 bases between. Germline loops: CDR1 KGHSH, CDR2 LQKENI. The CDR3 extends over 14 amino acids. The CDR3 reads CASSPGAGTAEQYF. CDR3 coding DNA: TGTGCCAGCTCACCAGGAGCCGGGACGGCCGAGCAGTACTTC.

This chain uses TRBV27 with TRBJ1-4; 7 bases agree with TRBD1. Trimming took 4 bases from V and 7 from J; bases not matched to a gene: 9. Germline CDR1 reads MNHEY; CDR2 reads SMNVEV (reference sequence). CDR3 length: 15 amino acids. The CDR3 DNA sequence: TGTGCCAGCAGTTCTCCGGGACAGTCCCGTGAAAAACTGTTTTTT. This codes for CASSSPGQSREKLFF.

This clonotype was counted a single time. The rearrangement links TRBV6-2 or TRBV6-3 to TRBJ2-2, with TRBD2 identical over 7 bases. Per the germline V gene, CDR1 is MNHEY and CDR2 is SVGEGT. This CDR3 is 15 amino acids long. V gave up 2 bases and J gave up 5 bases; unmatched junction bases: 5. CDR3 sequence: CASSYGGRGTGELFF. CDR3 DNA sequence: TGTGCCAGCAGTTACGGCGGGAGAGGGACCGGGGAGCTGTTTTTT.

This clonotype occurred a few times. The chain is built from TRBV28 and TRBJ2-7; TRBD1 agrees at 10 bases. Losses at the gene ends were 9 bases for V and 6 bases for J; bases not matched to a gene: 17. CDR1 is MDHEN, CDR2 SYDVKM, per germline. The CDR3 length is 16 residues. The CDR3 DNA is TGTGCCAGTACCAGCGCCGGGACAGGGGCGGTGGGCGAGCAGTACTTC. Its protein product is CASTSAGTGAVGEQYF. The full variable domain, in which reference TRBV28 and TRBJ2-7 provide the parts outside the CDR3, is DVKVTQSSRYLVKRTGEKVFLECVQDMDHENMFWYRQDPGLGLRLIYFSYDVKMKEKGDIPEGYSVSREKKERFSLILESASTNQTSMYLCASTSAGTGAVGEQYFGPGTRLTVT.

About this clonotype itself: One end of the junction fails to match germline, which may point to a read error. The CDR3 sequence: CASSQGLGGVF. The CDR3 nucleotides are TGTGCCAGCAGCCAAGGACTAGGCGGCGTCTTC. The chain couples TRBV3-1 to TRBJ2-1; D is perhaps TRBD2 (6 bases). The length of the CDR3 is 11 residues. CDR1 and CDR2 from the germline V gene are LGHDT and YNNKEL (reference sequence).

This clonotype was recorded at least ten times. The chain is built from TRBV27 and TRBJ2-3, with D possibly being TRBD1 or TRBD2 (6 bases each). CDR3 length: 15 residues. Germline values: CDR1 MNHEY, CDR2 SMNVEV (reference sequence). Trimming pared 4 bases from V and 2 bases from J, leaving 13 bases between. The CDR3 bases are TGTGCCAGCAGTTGGGGGGCCTCAGACACAGATACGCAGTATTTT. This encodes CASSWGASDTDTQYF.

This clonotype was seen many times. The CDR3 spells CATYTENYGYTF. DNA of the CDR3: TGCGCCACATATACGGAGAACTATGGCTACACCTTC. The V and J genes are TRBV10-1 and TRBJ1-2; D is undetermined. CDR1 is WNHNN and CDR2 is SYGVQD in the germline V gene (reference sequence). The CDR3 extends over 12 amino acids. Trimming pared 10 bases from V and 2 bases from J, leaving 11 bases between.

This clonotype was seen many times. This chain links TRBV18 with TRBJ2-5, with no clear D. The CDR3 runs to 12 residues. Per germline, CDR1 KGHSH and CDR2 LQKENI. V gave up 5 bases and J gave up 3 bases, with 7 bases separating them. DNA for the CDR3: TGTGCCAGCTCAGGCTTAAAAGAGACCCAGTACTTC. Translated, it gives CASSGLKETQYF.

This clonotype was observed at least ten times. This chain uses TRBV3-1 with TRBJ1-6; weak D call: TRBD1 (5 bases). This CDR3 comprises 18 residues. Germline V lookup: CDR1 LGHDT, CDR2 YNNKEL (reference sequence). The germline V and J ends were trimmed by 1 base and 0 bases, with 13 bases remaining between them. Here the CDR3 DNA reads TGTGCCAGCAGCCAAGGGTGGGGCAGCAGCTCCTATAATTCACCCCTCCACTTT. Protein sequence: CASSQGWGSSSYNSPLHF.

This clonotype appeared many times. The chain employs TRBV24-1 and TRBJ1-2; no firm D call. The CDR3 totals 13 residues. Germline V gene sequence: CDR1 KGHDR, CDR2 SFDVKD. V lost 4 bases, J lost 5 bases, and 10 bases lay in between. CDR3 sequence: CATSENDHYGYTF. CDR3 coding DNA: TGTGCCACCAGTGAAAACGATCATTATGGCTACACCTTC.

This clonotype was seen repeatedly, ten times or more. This sequence joins TRBV5-1 and TRBJ2-1; 10 positions agree with TRBD2. CDR1 is SGHRS, CDR2 YFSETQ, per germline. Trimming at V came to 5 bases and at J to 0 bases, leaving 2 bases not matched to a gene. This CDR3 has 15 amino acids. The CDR3 DNA reads TGCGCCAGCAGTACTAGCGGGATCTCCTACAATGAGCAGTTCTTC. Translating it yields CASSTSGISYNEQFF.

This clonotype has a count of ten or more. The rearrangement joins TRBV3-1 to TRBJ1-1, with 7 bases aligning to TRBD1. The CDR3 length is 16 residues. After removal of 0 bases from V and 5 bases from J, the junction contained 9 bases not matched to a gene. Germline V lookup: CDR1 LGHDT, CDR2 YNNKEL (reference sequence). The DNA of the CDR3 is TGTGCCAGCAGCCAAGATCGGAAGACAGGGAGAACTGAAGCTTTCTTT. It specifies CASSQDRKTGRTEAFF.

This clonotype was observed many times. The J gene is TRBJ2-1, the V gene TRBV24-1; the match to TRBD2 covers 8 bases. V shed 0 bases and J 0 bases; nucleotides not matched to a gene: 0. CDR1 is KGHDR, CDR2 SFDVKD, per germline. This CDR3 contains 16 residues. CDR3 DNA: TGTGCCACCAGTGATTTGAGCGGGGGCTCCTACAATGAGCAGTTCTTC. Translating it yields CATSDLSGGSYNEQFF.

This clonotype was seen at least ten times. The chain links TRBV2 to TRBJ2-5, with 10 bases matching TRBD1. The V and J ends lost 8 bases and 1 base, in that order; junction bases with no gene match: 4. Looked up from germline, CDR1 is SNHLY and CDR2 is FYNNEI. CDR3 size: 14 residues. For the CDR3, the DNA is TGTGCCAGCGACAGGGGGCAAGGCCAAGAGACCCAGTACTTC. It translates to CASDRGQGQETQYF.

This clonotype was picked up many times. The V and J genes are TRBV24-1 and TRBJ2-7; 9 bases agree with TRBD1. Trimming cost V 7 bases and J 2 bases; bases outside gene matches: 2. CDR3 length: 13 amino acids. Looked up from germline, CDR1 is KGHDR and CDR2 is SFDVKD. The CDR3 DNA reads as TGTGCCACCAGCGGACAGGGGACCTACGAGCAGTACTTC. Translated: CATSGQGTYEQYF.

The chain employs TRBV11-2 and TRBJ2-5; 9 bases are shared with TRBD2. The length of the CDR3 is 17 residues. Germline V gene data show CDR1 as SGHAT and CDR2 as FQNNGV. V was pared by 0 bases and J by 4 bases, with 9 bases of the junction left unmatched. CDR3 coding DNA: TGTGCCAGCAGCTTAGATGGCTTTGGCGGGGGGGGAGAGACCCAGTACTTC. Its protein product is CASSLDGFGGGGETQYF.